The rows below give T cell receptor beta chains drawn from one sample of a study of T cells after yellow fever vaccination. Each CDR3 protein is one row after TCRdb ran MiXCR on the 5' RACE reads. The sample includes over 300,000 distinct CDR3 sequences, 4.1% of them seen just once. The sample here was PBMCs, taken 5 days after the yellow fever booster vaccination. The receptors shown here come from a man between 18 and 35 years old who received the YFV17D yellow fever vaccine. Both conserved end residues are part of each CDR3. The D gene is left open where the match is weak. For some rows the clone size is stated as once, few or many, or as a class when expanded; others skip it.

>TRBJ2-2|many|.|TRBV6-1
TGTGCCAGCAGTAGCCTCGCTCAAACAGGGTTCGGGGAGCTGTTTTTT
CASSSLAQTGFGELFF
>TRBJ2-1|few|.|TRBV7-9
TGTGCCAGCAGCCCACAACGCAGCGCAGGGGGAGGTGAGCAGTTCTTC
CASSPQRSAGGGEQFF
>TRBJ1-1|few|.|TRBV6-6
TGTGCCAGCAGTACTCGGAGGGGGTTTGAAGCTTTCTTT
CASSTRRGFEAFF
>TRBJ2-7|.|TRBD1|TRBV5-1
TGCGCCAGCAGCTTGCGGCAGGGGGCTGCCGAGCAGTACTTC
CASSLRQGAAEQYF
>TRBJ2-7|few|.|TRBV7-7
TGTGCCAGCAGCGACGACCGCAAACTCTACTTC
CASSDDRKLYF
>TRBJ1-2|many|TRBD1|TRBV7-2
TGTGCCAGCAGCATCTTGCGGGACAGGGGCCCCTATGGCTACACCTTC
CASSILRDRGPYGYTF
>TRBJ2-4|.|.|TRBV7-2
TGTGCCAGCAGCCGCGGAGGCAGGGAAAACATTCAGTACTTC
CASSRGGRENIQYF
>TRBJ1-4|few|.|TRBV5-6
TGTGCCAGCAGCTTTCGTACACCTGAAAAACTGTTTTTT
CASSFRTPEKLFF
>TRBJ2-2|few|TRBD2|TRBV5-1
TGCGCCAGCAGCCCCGGACTAGCGGATCCCACCGGGGAGCTGTTTTTT
CASSPGLADPTGELFF
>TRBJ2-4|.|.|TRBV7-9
TGTGCCAGCAGCTCAGGACCCAAAAACATTCAGTACTTC
CASSSGPKNIQYF
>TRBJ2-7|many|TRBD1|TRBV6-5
TGTGCCAGCAGTTACGGGACAGGGAAATACGAGCAGTACTTC
CASSYGTGKYEQYF
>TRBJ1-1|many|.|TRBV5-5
TGTGCCAGCCTCCCTTCCGACACTGAAGCTTTCTTT
CASLPSDTEAFF
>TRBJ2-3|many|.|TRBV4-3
TGCGCCAGCAGCCAAGGGAGGGGAGTAGGCACAGATACGCAGTATTTT
CASSQGRGVGTDTQYF
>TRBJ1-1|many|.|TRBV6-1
TGTGCCAGCAGTGAGGCGGGGTTGAACACTGAAGCTTTCTTT
CASSEAGLNTEAFF
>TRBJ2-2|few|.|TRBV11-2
TGTGCCAGCAGCCGTCCCGGGAACACCGGGGAGCTGTTTTTT
CASSRPGNTGELFF
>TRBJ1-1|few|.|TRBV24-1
TGTGCCACCGCCCAGGGGCCCTCTGAAGCTTTCTTT
CATAQGPSEAFF
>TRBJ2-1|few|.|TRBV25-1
TGTGCCAGCAGTGGCGAGACGGCCTGGGATGAGCAGTTCTTC
CASSGETAWDEQFF
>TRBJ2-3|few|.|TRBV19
TGTGCCAGTAGTATAGCGTCAGATACGCAGTATTTT
CASSIASDTQYF
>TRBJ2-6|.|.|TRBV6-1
TGTGCCAGCGCCGGCTCCATCCTCCTAGTGGCTGGGGCCAACGTCCTGACTTTC
CASAGSILLVAGANVLTF
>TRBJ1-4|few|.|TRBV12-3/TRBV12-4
TGTGCCAGCAGGCAAGGGGAAAAACTGTTTTTT
CASRQGEKLFF
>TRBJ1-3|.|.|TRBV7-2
TGTGCCAGCAGCCCGGACAGCCGCTCTGGAAACACCATATATTTT
CASSPDSRSGNTIYF
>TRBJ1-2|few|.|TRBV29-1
TGCAGCGTGGGGGTACGGGCAGCTAACTATGGCTACACCTTC
CSVGVRAANYGYTF
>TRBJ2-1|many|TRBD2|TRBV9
TGTGCCAGCAGCCCCTACGTAGCGGGGGGGGGTGAGCAGTTCTTC
CASSPYVAGGGEQFF
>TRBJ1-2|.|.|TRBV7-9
TGTGCCAGCAGCACAAGAGGGCCTACGGGGACAATCTCTGGCTACACCTTC
CASSTRGPTGTISGYTF
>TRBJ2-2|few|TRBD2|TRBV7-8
TGTGCCAGCAGCCACATAGCGGGGGGCTGGACCGGGGAGCTGTTTTTT
CASSHIAGGWTGELFF
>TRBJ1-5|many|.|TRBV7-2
TGTGCCAGCAGCCTGACGGGCCTTGGCAATCAGCCCCAGCATTTT
CASSLTGLGNQPQHF
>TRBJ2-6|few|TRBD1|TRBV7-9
TGTGCCAGCAGCTTACCGGGACAGGGGGCAGGAGGGGCCAACGTCCTGACTTTC
CASSLPGQGAGGANVLTF
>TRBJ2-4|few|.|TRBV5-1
TGCGCCAGCAGCACCTTACCGATAATGTCCAAAAACATTCAGTACTTC
CASSTLPIMSKNIQYF
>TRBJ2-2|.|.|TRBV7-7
TGTGCTAGCAGCCAGAACAGGGGAGGCGGGGAGCTGTTTTTT
CASSQNRGGGELFF
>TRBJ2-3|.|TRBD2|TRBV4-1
TGCGCCAGCAGCCACCTTCGGAGCGGGGGGGTAAATACGCAGTATTTT
CASSHLRSGGVNTQYF
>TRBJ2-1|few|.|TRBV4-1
TGCGCCAGCACCCCCAGGGAGGATCACAATGAGCAGTTCTTC
CASTPREDHNEQFF
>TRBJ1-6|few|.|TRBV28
TGTGCCAGCAGTCCTACAGGGTCCTCCTATAATTCACCCCTCCACTTT
CASSPTGSSYNSPLHF
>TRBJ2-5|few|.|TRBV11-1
TGTGCCAGCAGCTTAAAAGGGGCGGAGACCCAGTACTTC
CASSLKGAETQYF
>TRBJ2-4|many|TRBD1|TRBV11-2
TGTGCCAGCAGCTTAGGACAGGGTCAGTACTTC
CASSLGQGQYF
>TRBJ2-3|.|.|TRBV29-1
TGCAGCGTACGTCCGTCGGGAAATTTCGATACGCAGTATTTT
CSVRPSGNFDTQYF
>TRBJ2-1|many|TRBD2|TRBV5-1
TGCGCCAGCAGCTTAGGGACTAGCGTGTATGAGCAGTTCTTC
CASSLGTSVYEQFF
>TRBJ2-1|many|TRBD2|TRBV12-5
TGTGCTAGTGGTTCCCAGCGGGGGAGCCGCAATGAGCAGTTCTTC
CASGSQRGSRNEQFF